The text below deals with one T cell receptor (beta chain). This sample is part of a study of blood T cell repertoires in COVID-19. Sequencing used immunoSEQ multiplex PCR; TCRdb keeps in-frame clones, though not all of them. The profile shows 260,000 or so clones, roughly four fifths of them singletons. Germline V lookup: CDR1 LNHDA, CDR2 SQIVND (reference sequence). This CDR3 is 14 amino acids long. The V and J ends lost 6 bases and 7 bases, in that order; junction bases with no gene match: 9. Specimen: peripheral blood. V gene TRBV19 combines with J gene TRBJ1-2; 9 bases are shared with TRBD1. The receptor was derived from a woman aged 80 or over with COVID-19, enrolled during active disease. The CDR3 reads CASSVTGGSAGYTF. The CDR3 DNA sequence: TGTGCCAGTAGCGTCACAGGGGGCTCGGCTGGCTACACCTTC.